Shown below are 21 T cell receptor beta chains from a single sample sequenced in a study of CD8 T cells in Susac syndrome. Random hexamers were used to reverse transcribe an amount of about 0.45 to 1 ug RNA. TCRdb re-called the immunoSEQ multiplex PCR reads with MiXCR, one entry per CDR3 protein. Here the sample spans roughly 300,000 distinct CDR3 sequences, roughly 85% being singletons. The sequencing sample was made of CD8+ T cells from PBMCs. These receptors originate from a human donor with multiple sclerosis.

The chain recombines TRBV7-9 with TRBJ1-2; 7 bases align to TRBD1. This CDR3 has 15 amino acids. CDR1 and CDR2 (germline): SEHNR, FQNEAQ (reference sequence). The V and J ends lost 1 base and 3 bases, in that order; junction bases with no gene match: 5. CDR3 in DNA: TGTGCCAGCAGCTTAGTAGGGACAGCCCACTATGGCTACACCTTC. As protein: CASSLVGTAHYGYTF. The full variable domain, in which reference TRBV7-9 and TRBJ1-2 provide the parts outside the CDR3, is DTGVSQNPRHKITKRGQNVTFRCDPISEHNRLYWYRQTLGQGPEFLTYFQNEAQLEKSRLLSDRFSAERPKGSFSTLEIQRTEQGDSAMYLCASSLVGTAHYGYTFGSGTRLTVV.

This chain joins TRBV25-1 and TRBJ2-2; TRBD1 aligns across 8 bases. The CDR3 length is 16 residues. Unmatched junction bases numbered 5, after V lost 4 bases and J lost 1 base. The germline V gene encodes CDR1 MGHDK and CDR2 SYGVNS. The CDR3 DNA reads TGTGCCAGCAGTGGGACAGGGCGAGAGAACACCGGGGAGCTGTTTTTT. It encodes CASSGTGRENTGELFF.

This sequence joins TRBV28 and TRBJ1-5; no reliable D call. The CDR3 has 12 amino acids. Germline V gives CDR1 MDHEN, CDR2 SYDVKM. V lost 3 bases, J lost 8 bases, and 8 bases lay in between. The CDR3 sequence: CASSLRAKPQHF. CDR3 DNA sequence: TGTGCCAGCAGTTTGAGGGCGAAGCCCCAGCATTTT.

In its sample, this clonotype was seen a few times. This chain connects TRBV11-2 to TRBJ1-1, with 8 bases that match TRBD1. The CDR3 length is 16 residues. Per the germline V gene, CDR1 is SGHAT and CDR2 is FQNNGV. With 0 bases clipped from V and 1 base from J, the junction kept 4 bases outside the gene matches. The CDR3 DNA follows: TGTGCCAGCAGCTTAGACGTCAGGGGGCAGAACACTGAAGCTTTCTTT. Translated, it gives CASSLDVRGQNTEAFF.

This clonotype appeared once. The V call is TRBV10-3, the J call TRBJ1-1, with D unclear. The CDR3 is 14 residues long. Trimming pared 0 bases from V and 5 bases from J, leaving 10 bases between. The germline V gene has CDR1 ENHRY and CDR2 SYGVKD. The CDR3 DNA is TGTGCCATCAGTGAGTCGGGCGGAAGGACTGAAGCTTTCTTT. Translation: CAISESGGRTEAFF.

V gene TRBV29-1 combines with J gene TRBJ2-7; possibly TRBD1 for D (6 bases). V gave up 1 base and J gave up 3 bases, with 16 bases separating them. The CDR3 totals 15 residues. Germline V gene data show CDR1 as SQVTM and CDR2 as ANQGSEA. CDR3 DNA sequence: TGCAGCGTTGAAGGGGCTCAGGGGAGTTTCTACGAGCAGTACTTC. Translating it yields CSVEGAQGSFYEQYF.

The chain uses TRBV28 and TRBJ1-1; D unresolved. Germline lookup yields CDR1 MDHEN and CDR2 SYDVKM. V was cut by 1 base and J by 1 base, with 10 bases left in between. The CDR3 consists of 15 residues. The CDR3 reads CASSLSPVPNTEAFF. The CDR3 DNA is TGTGCCAGCAGTTTATCCCCGGTCCCGAACACTGAAGCTTTCTTT.

This chain links TRBV7-9 with TRBJ2-2; TRBD1 is a possible D gene (6 bases). Germline CDR1 is SEHNR and CDR2 is FQNEAQ (reference sequence). The V end lost 4 bases, the J end lost 3 bases, and 21 bases lay between the germline ends. The CDR3 extends over 18 amino acids. CDR3: CASSYPYTGLRDTGELFF. CDR3 bases: TGTGCCAGCAGCTATCCATATACAGGGTTACGGGACACCGGGGAGCTGTTTTTT. The entire variable domain, with the rest obtained from reference TRBV7-9 and TRBJ2-2, is as follows: DTGVSQNPRHKITKRGQNVTFRCDPISEHNRLYWYRQTLGQGPEFLTYFQNEAQLEKSRLLSDRFSAERPKGSFSTLEIQRTEQGDSAMYLCASSYPYTGLRDTGELFFGEGSRLTVL.

The chain couples TRBV5-5 to TRBJ1-6, with 7 bases that match TRBD1. The CDR3 length is 12 residues. Per the germline V gene, CDR1 is SGHKS and CDR2 is YYEKEE (reference sequence). V lost 4 bases to trimming and J lost 15 bases; unmatched junction nucleotides: 7. The CDR3 loop reads CASSPGTAVLHF. The CDR3 coding sequence is TGTGCCAGCAGCCCTGGGACAGCTGTCCTCCACTTT.

The chain joins TRBV20-1 to TRBJ2-1; TRBD2 is a possible D gene (6 bases). CDR3 length equals 14 residues. Deletions cut 7 bases from V and 3 bases from J, with 16 bases between. Germline loops: CDR1 DFQATT, CDR2 SNEGSKA (reference sequence). CDR3 amino acids: CSGAREPIYNEQFF. DNA for the CDR3: TGCAGTGGGGCGCGGGAACCGATCTACAATGAGCAGTTCTTC.

V is TRBV20-1 and J is TRBJ2-7; unclear D gene. The length of the CDR3 is 13 residues. V was trimmed by 0 bases and J by 4 bases, leaving 10 bases between them. In germline, CDR1 is DFQATT, CDR2 SNEGSKA (reference sequence). CDR3 DNA sequence: TGCAGTGCTAGAGAAGGGTCCTCTTACGAGCAGTACTTC. Amino acids: CSAREGSSYEQYF.

The chain is built from TRBV2 and TRBJ2-7; 12 bases line up with TRBD2. Trimming cost V 5 bases and J 6 bases; bases outside gene matches: 5. CDR3 length equals 14 residues. Germline V gene sequence: CDR1 SNHLY, CDR2 FYNNEI. The CDR3 nucleotides read TGTGCCAGCAGTCTGACTAGCGGGAGACTCGAGCAGTACTTC. Its translation is CASSLTSGRLEQYF. Looking up the rest from reference TRBV2 and TRBJ2-7 gives the full variable domain: EPEVTQTPSHQVTQMGQEVILRCVPISNHLYFYWYRQILGQKVEFLVSFYNNEISEKSEIFDDQFSVERPDGSNFTLKIRSTKLEDSAMYFCASSLTSGRLEQYFGPGTRLTVT.

V is TRBV9 and J is TRBJ2-1; D is possibly TRBD2 (5 bases). V lost 0 bases and J lost 5, with 9 bases in between. The V gene's germline CDR1 is SGDLS and CDR2 YYNGEE. The CDR3 covers 14 residues. The chain's CDR3 is CASSVGREDNEQFF. CDR3 DNA sequence: TGTGCCAGCAGCGTAGGACGGGAAGACAATGAGCAGTTCTTC.

This chain joins TRBV28 and TRBJ2-1; no clear D. V lost 3 bases to trimming and J lost 8 bases, with 8 bases between them. Germline CDR1 and CDR2: MDHEN and SYDVKM. The CDR3 covers 12 residues. CDR3 nucleotide sequence: TGTGCCAGCAGTTTTTCCAAGGATGAGCAGTTCTTC. The encoded protein is CASSFSKDEQFF.

The V gene is TRBV7-2, the J gene TRBJ2-4, with 7 bases fitting TRBD2. CDR1 SGHTA and CDR2 FQGNSA come from the germline V gene. The CDR3 runs 16 residues. Trimming at V came to 2 bases and at J to 3 bases, leaving 7 bases not matched to a gene. CDR3 in amino acids: CASSLKWGGDKNIQYF. As DNA, the CDR3 is TGTGCCAGCAGCTTAAAGTGGGGAGGGGACAAAAACATTCAGTACTTC.

The chain carries TRBV13 and TRBJ2-5; tentative D call: TRBD2 (6 bases). Trimming took off 4 bases at V and 2 bases at J, with 8 bases between the two ends. Germline CDR1 and CDR2: PRHDT and FYEKMQ (reference sequence). The CDR3 is 13 residues long. CDR3: CASSSGLQETQYF. The CDR3, as DNA: TGTGCCAGCAGCTCGGGACTTCAAGAGACCCAGTACTTC. Complete variable domain (other parts from reference TRBV13 and TRBJ2-5): AAGVIQSPRHLIKEKRETATLKCYPIPRHDTVYWYQQGPGQDPQFLISFYEKMQSDKGSIPDRFSAQQFSDYHSELNMSSLELGDSALYFCASSSGLQETQYFGPGTRLLVL.

V is TRBV28 and J is TRBJ2-7; D gene unclear. Germline CDR1 is MDHEN and CDR2 is SYDVKM. V lost 1 base to trimming and J lost 7 bases, with 20 bases between them. The CDR3 runs to 16 residues. CDR3 nucleotide sequence: TGTGCCAGCAGTTTATCTTACTTGGACGGTTCAAGGGAGCAGTACTTC. The encoded protein is CASSLSYLDGSREQYF. The complete variable domain, with remaining parts taken from reference TRBV28 and TRBJ2-7, reads DVKVTQSSRYLVKRTGEKVFLECVQDMDHENMFWYRQDPGLGLRLIYFSYDVKMKEKGDIPEGYSVSREKKERFSLILESASTNQTSMYLCASSLSYLDGSREQYFGPGTRLTVT.

This clonotype came up once. The chain has TRBV12-3 or TRBV12-4 and TRBJ2-3; D unclear. V dropped 3 bases and J dropped 4 bases, with 8 bases sitting between them. This CDR3 region has 13 residues. The CDR3: CASSFVPADTQYF. CDR3 DNA: TGTGCCAGCAGTTTTGTGCCCGCAGATACGCAGTATTTT.

This clonotype has a single count. The chain couples TRBV11-2 to TRBJ2-1, with D perhaps matching TRBD1 (6 bases). The germline V and J ends were trimmed by 2 bases and 8 bases, with 13 bases remaining between them. The CDR3 consists of 14 residues. Germline V gene data show CDR1 as SGHAT and CDR2 as FQNNGV. DNA for the CDR3: TGTGCCAGCAGCTTATCGAACAGGGACGATGAGCAGTTCTTC. This codes for CASSLSNRDDEQFF.

The count of this clonotype is one. The rearrangement uses TRBV14 and TRBJ1-2, with D unclear. V dropped 4 bases and J dropped 8 bases, with 14 bases sitting between them. The germline gives CDR1 SGHDN, CDR2 FVKESK. The CDR3 is 13 residues long. This CDR3 is CASSPHGPAGYTF. The DNA for the CDR3 is TGTGCCAGCAGCCCCCACGGCCCAGCCGGCTACACCTTC.

The chain joins TRBV5-6 to TRBJ1-5; 7 bases agree with TRBD1. The junction had 6 bases not matched to a gene; V was cut back by 0 bases and J by 3 bases. Per germline, CDR1 SGHDT and CDR2 YYEEEE. This CDR3 is built from 16 residues. CDR3 sequence reads: CASSLGPTGANQPQHF. The CDR3 coding sequence is TGTGCCAGCAGCTTGGGTCCTACAGGGGCCAATCAGCCCCAGCATTTT.